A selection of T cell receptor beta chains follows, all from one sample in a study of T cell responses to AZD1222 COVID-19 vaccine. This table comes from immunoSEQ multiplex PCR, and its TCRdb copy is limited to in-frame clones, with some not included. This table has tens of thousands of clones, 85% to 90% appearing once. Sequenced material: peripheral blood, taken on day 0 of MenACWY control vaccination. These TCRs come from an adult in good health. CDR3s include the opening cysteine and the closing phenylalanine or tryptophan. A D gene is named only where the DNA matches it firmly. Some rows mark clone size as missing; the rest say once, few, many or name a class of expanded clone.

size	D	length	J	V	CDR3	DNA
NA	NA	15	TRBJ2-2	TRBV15	CATSRVVGFTGELFF	TGTGCCACCAGCAGAGTAGTAGGTTTCACCGGGGAGCTGTTTTTT
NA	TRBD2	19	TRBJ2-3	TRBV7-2	CASSFDATGTSGGANTQYF	TGTGCCAGCAGCTTCGACGCCACCGGGACTAGCGGGGGGGCGAATACGCAGTATTTT
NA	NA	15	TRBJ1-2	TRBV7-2	CASSSRERANYGYTF	TGTGCCAGCAGCAGCCGGGAGCGAGCTAACTATGGCTACACCTTC
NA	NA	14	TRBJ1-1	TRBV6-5	CASSYSQGITEAFF	TGTGCCAGCAGTTACTCGCAGGGGATCACTGAAGCTTTCTTT
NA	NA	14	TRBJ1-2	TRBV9	CASSASGPLGGYTF	TGTGCCAGCAGCGCATCAGGGCCCCTCGGGGGCTACACCTTC
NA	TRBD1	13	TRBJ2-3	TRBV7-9	CASSSTGTDTQYF	TGTGCCAGCAGTTCGACAGGGACAGATACGCAGTATTTT
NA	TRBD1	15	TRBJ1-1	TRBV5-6	CASSLQGGLNTEAFF	TGTGCCAGCAGCTTGCAGGGGGGGCTGAACACTGAAGCTTTCTTT
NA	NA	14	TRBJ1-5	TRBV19	CASSPNRDRQPQHF	TGTGCCAGTAGTCCCAACAGGGATCGTCAGCCCCAGCATTTT
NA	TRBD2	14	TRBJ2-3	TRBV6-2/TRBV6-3	CASSRGGNTDTQYF	TGTGCCAGCAGCCGCGGGGGAAACACAGATACGCAGTATTTT
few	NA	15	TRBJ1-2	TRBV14	CASSQDRNRVDGYTF	TGTGCCAGCAGCCAAGATCGTAACAGGGTGGATGGCTACACCTTC
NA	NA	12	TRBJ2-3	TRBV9	CASSARTDTQYF	TGTGCCAGCAGCGCCCGCACAGATACGCAGTATTTT
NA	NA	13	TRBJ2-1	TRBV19	CASSIQSYNEQFF	TGTGCCAGTAGTATACAAAGTTACAATGAGCAGTTCTTC
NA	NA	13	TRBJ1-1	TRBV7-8	CASQGGRNTEAFF	TGTGCCAGCCAGGGAGGACGGAACACTGAAGCTTTCTTT
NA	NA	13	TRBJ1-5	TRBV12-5	CASGRGGNQPQHF	TGTGCTAGTGGCCGGGGGGGAAATCAGCCCCAGCATTTT
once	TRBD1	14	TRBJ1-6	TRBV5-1	CASSMTGGNSPLHF	TGCGCCAGCAGCATGACAGGGGGGAATTCACCCCTCCACTTT
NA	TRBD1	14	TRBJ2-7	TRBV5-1	CASSVDRGHYEQYF	TGCGCCAGCAGCGTCGACAGGGGGCACTACGAGCAGTACTTC
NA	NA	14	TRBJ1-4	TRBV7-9	CASSLAGANEKLFF	TGTGCCAGCAGCTTAGCAGGGGCTAATGAAAAACTGTTTTTT
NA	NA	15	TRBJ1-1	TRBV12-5	CASGPTGQMNTEAFF	TGTGCTAGTGGTCCTACAGGACAGATGAACACTGAAGCTTTCTTT
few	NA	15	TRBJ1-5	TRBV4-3	CASSQGAGNNQPQHF	TGCGCCAGCAGCCAAGGGGCCGGAAACAATCAGCCCCAGCATTTT
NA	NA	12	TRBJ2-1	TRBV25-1	CASSVEIHEQFF	TGTGCCAGCAGTGTTGAGATCCATGAGCAGTTCTTC
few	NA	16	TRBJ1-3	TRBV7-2	CASSTSPPGSGNTIYF	TGTGCCAGCAGCACTAGTCCCCCGGGCTCTGGAAACACCATATATTTT
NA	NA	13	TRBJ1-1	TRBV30	CAWSLTGNTEAFF	TGTGCCTGGAGTCTTACAGGGAACACTGAAGCTTTCTTT
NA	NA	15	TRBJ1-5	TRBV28	CASSLMRGGNQPQHF	TGTGCCAGCAGTTTAATGCGGGGCGGCAATCAGCCCCAGCATTTT
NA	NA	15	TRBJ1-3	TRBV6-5	CASSSGRWAGNTIYF	TGTGCCAGCAGCTCGGGACGCTGGGCTGGAAACACCATATATTTT
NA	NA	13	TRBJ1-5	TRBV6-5	CASTVQGDQPQHF	TGTGCCAGCACCGTCCAGGGAGATCAGCCCCAGCATTTT
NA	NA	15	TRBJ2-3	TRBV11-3	CASSLAGMGADTQYF	TGTGCCAGCAGCTTAGCCGGGATGGGGGCAGATACGCAGTATTTT
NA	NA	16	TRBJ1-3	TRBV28	CASSYLQGHSGNTIYF	TGTGCCAGCAGTTATTTGCAGGGACACTCTGGAAACACCATATATTTT
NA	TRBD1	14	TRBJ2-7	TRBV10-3	CASLPGDSFYEQYF	TGTGCCAGCCTGCCTGGGGACAGTTTCTACGAGCAGTACTTC
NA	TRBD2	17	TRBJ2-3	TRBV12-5	CASGRGASGQRLDTQYF	TGTGCTAGTGGCCGAGGGGCTAGCGGACAAAGGTTGGATACGCAGTATTTT
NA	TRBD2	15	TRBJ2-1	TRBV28	CASSPLRGAYNEQFF	TGTGCCAGCAGCCCGCTGCGGGGGGCCTACAATGAGCAGTTCTTC
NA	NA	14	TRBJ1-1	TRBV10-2	CASSEVASNTEAFF	TGCGCCAGCAGTGAGGTTGCAAGTAACACTGAAGCTTTCTTT
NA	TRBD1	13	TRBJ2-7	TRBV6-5	CASSSPGTADQYF	TGTGCCAGCAGCAGTCCCGGGACAGCGGATCAGTACTTC
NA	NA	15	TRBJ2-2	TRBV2	CASSESGAATGELFF	TGTGCCAGCAGTGAATCTGGGGCGGCGACCGGGGAGCTGTTTTTT
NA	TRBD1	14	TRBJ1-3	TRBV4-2	CASSAGGVGNTIYF	TGTGCCAGCAGCGCAGGGGGCGTGGGAAACACCATATATTTT
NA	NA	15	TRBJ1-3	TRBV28	CASSPGALSGNTIYF	TGTGCCAGCAGCCCTGGGGCCCTCTCTGGAAACACCATATATTTT
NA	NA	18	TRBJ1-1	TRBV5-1	CASSPSGGGGSLNTEAFF	TGCGCCAGCTCCCCATCGGGAGGGGGAGGCTCTTTGAACACTGAAGCTTTCTTT
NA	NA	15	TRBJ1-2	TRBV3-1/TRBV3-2	CASSQDTGGSYGYTF	TGTGCCAGCAGCCAAGATACGGGGGGCTCTTATGGCTACACCTTC
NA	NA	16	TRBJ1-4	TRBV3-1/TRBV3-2	CASSSRGGRTNEKLFF	TGTGCCAGCAGCTCCCGTGGGGGTCGGACTAATGAAAAACTGTTTTTT
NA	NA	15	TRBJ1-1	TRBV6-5	CASSYSGGLNTEAFF	TGTGCCAGCAGTTACTCCGGCGGCCTGAACACTGAAGCTTTCTTT
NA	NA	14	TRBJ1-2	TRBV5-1	CASSLYTGAYGYTF	TGCGCCAGCAGCTTGTACACGGGGGCATATGGCTACACCTTC
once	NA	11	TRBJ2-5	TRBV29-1	CSVGVQETQYF	TGCAGCGTTGGGGTACAAGAGACCCAGTACTTC
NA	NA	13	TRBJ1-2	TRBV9	CASSVGTGSGYTF	TGTGCCAGCAGCGTAGGGACCGGATCTGGCTACACCTTC
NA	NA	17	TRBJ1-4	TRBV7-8	CASSSVQGDTTNEKLFF	TGTGCCAGCAGCTCCGTACAGGGAGACACAACTAATGAAAAACTGTTTTTT
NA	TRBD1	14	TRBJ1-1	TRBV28	CASSRGQGNTEAFF	TGTGCCAGCAGCCGAGGACAGGGGAACACTGAAGCTTTCTTT
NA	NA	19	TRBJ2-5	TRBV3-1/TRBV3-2	CASSQEIGMFDLNQETQYF	TGTGCCAGCAGCCAAGAAATCGGTATGTTCGACCTGAATCAAGAGACCCAGTACTTC
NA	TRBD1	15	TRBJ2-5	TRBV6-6	CASSYEGAKVETQYF	TGTGCCAGCAGTTACGAGGGGGCCAAAGTAGAGACCCAGTACTTC
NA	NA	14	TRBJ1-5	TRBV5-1	CASSLAPGDQPQHF	TGCGCCAGCAGCTTGGCGCCTGGGGATCAGCCCCAGCATTTT
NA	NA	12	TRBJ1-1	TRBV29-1	CSVDRGKTEAFF	TGCAGCGTCGACCGGGGGAAAACTGAAGCTTTCTTT
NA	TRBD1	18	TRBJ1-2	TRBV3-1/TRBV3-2	CASSHFREPGQGMYGYTF	TGTGCCAGCAGCCACTTTAGGGAGCCGGGACAGGGGATGTATGGCTACACCTTC
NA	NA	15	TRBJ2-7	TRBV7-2	CASSLGWTDAYEQYF	TGTGCCAGCAGCTTAGGGTGGACAGACGCCTACGAGCAGTACTTC
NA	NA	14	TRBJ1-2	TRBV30	CAWRGPSPEGGYTF	TGTGCCTGGAGAGGGCCCTCGCCGGAGGGTGGCTACACCTTC